The clone carrying this TCR beta chain was counted at least ten times. These data come from a study of early T cells in non-severe SARS-CoV-2 infection. Study context: Unpaired chains resulted from sequencing bulk RNA of unsorted whole blood.

TCRdb used MiXCR to reprocess the 5' RACE reads, holding one entry per CDR3 protein. The data contain about 38,000 distinct CDR3 sequences, 3.5% to 5% of them singletons. Germline V gene lookup returns CDR1 SNHLY and CDR2 FYNNEI. After removal of 6 bases from V and 5 bases from J, the junction contained 18 bases not matched to a gene. The CDR3 has 17 amino acids. Sequencing was carried out using whole blood. The chain employs TRBV2 and TRBJ1-2; 7 nucleotides agree with TRBD1. The sequence was collected from an adult who was a healthcare worker with PCR-confirmed SARS-CoV-2 infection or an uninfected control (not recorded which). The CDR3 DNA is TGTGCCAGCAGAGGGACAGCCTATATGGGGGCCCAGTATGGCTACACCTTC. This encodes CASRGTAYMGAQYGYTF.